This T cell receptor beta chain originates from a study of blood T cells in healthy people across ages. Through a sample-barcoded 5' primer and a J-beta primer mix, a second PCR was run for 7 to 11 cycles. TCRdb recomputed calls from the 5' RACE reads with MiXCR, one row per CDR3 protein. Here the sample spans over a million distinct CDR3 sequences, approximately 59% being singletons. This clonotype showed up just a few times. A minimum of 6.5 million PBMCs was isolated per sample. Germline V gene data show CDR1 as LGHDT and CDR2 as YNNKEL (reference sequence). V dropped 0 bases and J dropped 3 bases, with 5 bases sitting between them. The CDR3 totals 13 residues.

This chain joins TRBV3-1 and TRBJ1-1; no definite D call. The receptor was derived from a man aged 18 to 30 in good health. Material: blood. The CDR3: CASSQDWDTEAFF. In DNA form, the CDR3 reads TGTGCCAGCAGCCAAGATTGGGACACTGAAGCTTTCTTT.